These T cell receptor beta chains were read from a single sample in a study of T-cell memory formation after mild COVID-19. TCRdb re-called the 5' RACE reads through MiXCR, storing one row per CDR3 protein. The sample shows more than 200,000 distinct CDR3 sequences, 16% of them seen only once. The sequencing input was PBMCs or a T cell subset sorted from them (not recorded which). The receptors originated from a man in his late teens or twenties who had mild COVID-19 (a few samples of this study predate the infection). Cell type and time point are not known. Both conserved end residues are part of each CDR3. D genes are given only for firm matches. Only part of the rows carry a size: once, few, many, or a class if the clone is expanded.

J,size,D,V,DNA,CDR3
TRBJ2-3,few,NA,TRBV4-1,TGCGCCAGCAGCCAATTGGGGGGTAGCACAGATACGCAGTATTTT,CASSQLGGSTDTQYF
TRBJ2-5,few,NA,TRBV5-1,TGCGCCAGCAGCTCAGGGACTGACTTTGGGGAGACCCAGTACTTC,CASSSGTDFGETQYF
TRBJ2-3,few,TRBD1,TRBV5-1,TGCGCCAGCAAAGGGGACAGGGGTCCAGATACGCAGTATTTT,CASKGDRGPDTQYF
TRBJ2-3,NA,NA,TRBV20-1,TGCAGTGCTGAGCCGGGGGCGGGTGCGCAGTATTTT,CSAEPGAGAQYF
TRBJ2-3,NA,NA,TRBV27,TGTGCCAGCAGTTCCCGATCTTCTGGGCCTAGCACAGATACGCAGTATTTT,CASSSRSSGPSTDTQYF
TRBJ1-1,few,TRBD1,TRBV7-2,TGTGCCAGCAGTACAGGGGAGTTCACTGAAGCTTTCTTT,CASSTGEFTEAFF
TRBJ1-6,NA,NA,TRBV7-9,TGTGCCAGCAGCGCCGCGGGCTCCTATAATTCACCCCTCCACTTT,CASSAAGSYNSPLHF
TRBJ2-7,few,NA,TRBV7-2,TGTGCCAGCAGTCGCCCCGAGACGGGACGGTGGGAGCAGTACTTC,CASSRPETGRWEQYF
TRBJ2-5,NA,TRBD2,TRBV20-1,TGCAGTGCTCCCTCGACTAGCGGAGAGACCCAGTACTTC,CSAPSTSGETQYF
TRBJ2-5,few,TRBD2,TRBV20-1,TGCAGTGCTTCGTCCCCGCGCAGCGGGGGGAGAAAGACCCAGTACTTC,CSASSPRSGGRKTQYF
TRBJ2-1,NA,NA,TRBV12-3/TRBV12-4,TGTGCCAGCAGTTTGGGTAGGGCAAATGAGCAGTTCTTC,CASSLGRANEQFF
TRBJ2-2,few,TRBD2,TRBV7-9,TGTGCCAGCAGCCCAGGGGGGCTAGCGGGGAGAACCGGGGAGCTGTTTTTT,CASSPGGLAGRTGELFF
TRBJ2-4,NA,NA,TRBV7-8,TGTGCCAGCAGCTTTCCGACGGGGCGGCAAAACATTCAGTACTTC,CASSFPTGRQNIQYF
TRBJ1-5,few,NA,TRBV24-1,TGTGCCACCAGTGATTTGCCACAGCGCGATTATAGTTACAATCAGCCCCAGCATTTT,CATSDLPQRDYSYNQPQHF
TRBJ2-5,many,TRBD1,TRBV7-2,TGTGCCAGCAGCTTCCCGACAGGGCGCCAAGAGACCCAGTACTTC,CASSFPTGRQETQYF
TRBJ2-3,few,NA,TRBV11-2,TGTGCCAGCAACGAGGTTTCTAGCACAGATACGCAGTATTTT,CASNEVSSTDTQYF
TRBJ1-1,few,NA,TRBV6-1,TGTGCCAGCAGCCTCCTCGCGCGGAACACTGAAGCTTTCTTT,CASSLLARNTEAFF
TRBJ1-1,few,NA,TRBV7-9,TGTGCCAGCAGCTTGGGATGGCGGGGGAGAGAAACTGAAGCTTTCTTT,CASSLGWRGRETEAFF
TRBJ1-2,NA,NA,TRBV24-1,TGTGCCACCAGTGAACGAGGGGGAGACTATGGCTACACCTTC,CATSERGGDYGYTF
TRBJ1-5,few,TRBD1,TRBV5-5,TGTGCCAGCAGCCGGACGACAGGGTATAGCAATCAGCCCCAGCATTTT,CASSRTTGYSNQPQHF
TRBJ1-6,few,TRBD1,TRBV7-2,TGTGCCAGCAGGAAACACGTTCTAAGGACAGGGGGCTCCTATAATTCACCCCTCCACTTT,CASRKHVLRTGGSYNSPLHF
TRBJ1-1,few,TRBD1,TRBV12-3/TRBV12-4,TGTGCCAGCAGTTTCAGGACAGGGTACACTGAAGCTTTCTTT,CASSFRTGYTEAFF
TRBJ1-3,NA,NA,TRBV9,TGTGCCAGCAGTATGGACGAAGTAAACACCACATATTTT,CASSMDEVNTTYF
TRBJ1-6,NA,NA,TRBV7-8,TGTGCCAGCAGCTTAGGAGAGAATTCACCCCTCCACTTT,CASSLGENSPLHF
TRBJ2-3,NA,NA,TRBV6-1,TGTGCCAGCAGAACCCAGCACACAGTCCCAGATACGCAGTATTTT,CASRTQHTVPDTQYF
TRBJ2-5,few,NA,TRBV6-5,TGTGCCAGCAGTTACTCGATCCTAGGAGAGACCCAGTACTTC,CASSYSILGETQYF
TRBJ2-5,NA,TRBD2,TRBV3-1,TGTGCCAGCAGCCAAGAAGGTCGGCTAGCGGGGGGAGAGACCCAGTACTTC,CASSQEGRLAGGETQYF
TRBJ1-2,NA,NA,TRBV5-1,TGCGCCAGCAGCTCGTCGTCTAACTATGGCTACACCTTC,CASSSSSNYGYTF
TRBJ2-1,once,TRBD2,TRBV7-2,TGTGCCAGCAACGGGGGGACTAGCGGTACTTACAATGGGCAGTTCTTC,CASNGGTSGTYNGQFF
TRBJ2-6,NA,NA,TRBV9,TGTGCCAGCAGCGTACCCCCCGAGGCCAACGTCCTGACTTTC,CASSVPPEANVLTF
TRBJ2-2,few,NA,TRBV5-1,TGCGCCAGCAGCTTGGACTTCGGGGAGCTGTTTTTT,CASSLDFGELFF
TRBJ2-3,many,NA,TRBV7-9,TGTGCCAGCAGCGGGGCGGGTCTCACAGATACGCAGTATTTT,CASSGAGLTDTQYF
TRBJ1-5,few,NA,TRBV30,TGTGCCTGGAGTGGTGACAATTTAGGACAGCCCCAGCATTTT,CAWSGDNLGQPQHF
TRBJ2-1,few,NA,TRBV18,TGTGCCAGCTCGCTACAAATACAGGTGGAAGAGCAGTTCTTC,CASSLQIQVEEQFF
TRBJ1-5,few,NA,TRBV7-3,TGTGCCAGCAGCCGTGATCAGCCCCAGCATTTT,CASSRDQPQHF
TRBJ2-2,few,NA,TRBV7-9,TGTGCCAGCAGCCTGCCCAGGAACACCGGGGAGCTGTTTTTT,CASSLPRNTGELFF
TRBJ1-1,few,NA,TRBV11-3,TGTGCCAGCAGCCACGGACGGGGTGAAGCTTTCTTT,CASSHGRGEAFF
TRBJ1-1,few,NA,TRBV20-1,TGCAGTGCTAACCCGGGAGCGAACACTGAAGCTTTCTTT,CSANPGANTEAFF
TRBJ1-1,NA,NA,TRBV5-1,TGCGCCAGCAGCTTGGCTCCGTCGGTAATGAACACTGAAGCTTTCTTT,CASSLAPSVMNTEAFF
TRBJ2-1,few,TRBD2,TRBV4-3,TGCGCCACCATGGGGGGGACTAGCGGGGCCTATGAGCAGTTCTTC,CATMGGTSGAYEQFF
TRBJ2-3,NA,NA,TRBV24-1,TGTGCCACCAGTGATAGTCGAGGAGATACGCAGTATTTT,CATSDSRGDTQYF
TRBJ2-7,few,NA,TRBV4-1,TGCGCCAGCAGCCAAGTCGGGCAGGGCGACGAGCAGTACTTC,CASSQVGQGDEQYF
TRBJ2-1,once,TRBD2,TRBV7-3,TGTGCCAGCAGCTTAATAGGACTAGCGGGGGTCAATGAGCAGTTCTTC,CASSLIGLAGVNEQFF
TRBJ1-1,NA,NA,TRBV18,TGTGCCAGCTCACCACCGGGTTCCCCTGAAGCTTTCTTT,CASSPPGSPEAFF
TRBJ2-7,few,TRBD2,TRBV12-3/TRBV12-4,TGTGCCAGCAGTTTTAGCGGGGGGCCTGCCTACGAGCAGTACTTC,CASSFSGGPAYEQYF
TRBJ2-7,NA,TRBD1,TRBV12-3/TRBV12-4,TGTGCCAGCAGTTATGGGACAGGGCCCTACGAGCAGTACTTC,CASSYGTGPYEQYF
TRBJ2-2,NA,NA,TRBV3-1,TGTGCCAGCAGCCAATCTGTTACCGGGGAGCTGTTTTTT,CASSQSVTGELFF
TRBJ2-3,few,NA,TRBV6-5,TGTGCCAGCAGTTACGGGACCCTTTCAGATACGCAGTATTTT,CASSYGTLSDTQYF
TRBJ2-1,NA,NA,TRBV5-4,TGTGCCAGCAGCTTGCGTTATCCGGGTGGGAATGAGCAGTTCTTC,CASSLRYPGGNEQFF
TRBJ1-4,few,NA,TRBV7-2,TGTGCCAGCAGCTTAGTATGGGGGGCGAGGGAAAAACTGTTTTTT,CASSLVWGAREKLFF
TRBJ2-5,many,TRBD2,TRBV27,TGTGCCAGCAGTTTTGGGAGTAGCGGGGGGAGAGAGACCCAGTACTTC,CASSFGSSGGRETQYF
TRBJ1-2,few,TRBD1,TRBV12-3/TRBV12-4,TGTGCCAGCAGTTTAAGGGCAGGGGGTAACTATGGCTACACCTTC,CASSLRAGGNYGYTF
TRBJ2-3,NA,NA,TRBV24-1,TGTGCCACCAGCCTGGGGGGATCGCAGTATTTT,CATSLGGSQYF
TRBJ2-2,NA,NA,TRBV9,TGTGCCAGCAGCGAGGCCCCGACTGCGAACACCGGGGAGCTGTTTTTT,CASSEAPTANTGELFF
TRBJ1-6,NA,TRBD1,TRBV20-1,TGCAGTGCCAGACAGGGGGCGAGTTCACCCCTCCACTTT,CSARQGASSPLHF
TRBJ2-1,NA,TRBD2,TRBV20-1,TGCAGTGCTAGTTCCGCGGGAGACTACAATGAGCAGTTCTTC,CSASSAGDYNEQFF
TRBJ1-1,few,NA,TRBV28,TGTGCCAGCTGGTTCAGCGCTGAGAGAGAAGCTTTCTTT,CASWFSAEREAFF
TRBJ1-2,many,NA,TRBV4-1,TGCGCCAGCAGCCAAGTCGGCCGGAGTGGACTGGGGCTAAACTACCACTATGGCTACACCTTC,CASSQVGRSGLGLNYHYGYTF